The present T cell receptor (beta chain) was sequenced within a study of T-cell memory formation after mild COVID-19. Libraries for TCRalpha and TCRbeta carried sample barcodes and unique molecular identifiers via 5'RACE. TCRdb re-called the 5' RACE reads with MiXCR, one entry per CDR3 protein. The sample includes roughly 89,000 distinct CDR3 sequences, about 16% of them seen just once. V dropped 5 bases and J dropped 2 bases, with 18 bases sitting between them. CDR3 size: 16 residues. Looked up from germline, CDR1 is MNHEY and CDR2 is SVGAGI. The specimen was PBMCs or a T cell subset sorted from them (not recorded which). The rearrangement joins TRBV6-5 to TRBJ1-2; D is uncertain. The receptor comes from a young man who had mild COVID-19 (a few samples of this study predate the infection). Cell type and time point are not known. The CDR3 reads CASSRKRFRLNYGYTF. The CDR3 DNA is TGTGCCAGCAGTCGGAAGCGTTTCAGACTCAACTATGGCTACACCTTC.